The 2 T cell receptor beta chains given below trace back to one sample, sequenced in a study of cytomegalovirus exposure and HLA in healthy donors. Profiled with immunoSEQ multiplex PCR; TCRdb holds only in-frame clones, not every one. Of about 92,000 clones in the sample, roughly 92% were seen once. Specimen: PBMCs. The receptors stem from a young woman in good health and CMV-seropositive.

This rearrangement joins TRBV7-6 to TRBJ2-5; 11 bases fit TRBD2. This CDR3 is built from 19 residues. V trimming: 7 bases; J trimming: 4 bases; junction bases outside the gene matches: 20. Germline-derived CDR1 and CDR2 are SGHVS and FNYEAQ. The CDR3 DNA reads as TGTGCCAGCAACAAGGACAGGCAACTAGCGGGAGTGGGTCGAGAGACCCAGTACTTC. The encoded protein is CASNKDRQLAGVGRETQYF.

J is TRBJ1-5 and V is TRBV13; 10 bases are a match to TRBD1. The V segment lost 4 bases and the J segment 5 bases; nucleotides outside the gene matches: 2. The V gene's germline CDR1 is PRHDT and CDR2 FYEKMQ (reference sequence). This CDR3 spans 14 amino acids. The CDR3 coding sequence is TGTGCCAGCAGCTCTGGACAGGGGGATCAGCCCCAGCATTTT. The encoded protein is CASSSGQGDQPQHF.